Shown below are 12 T cell receptor beta chains from a single sample sequenced in a study of shared clonotypes between healthy human individuals. Only in-frame clones appear in the TCRdb table, and some are missing; sequencing was by immunoSEQ multiplex PCR. The sample has about 1.1 million clones; around 77% are singletons. Sequenced material: memory CD4+ T cells from PBMCs. The subset is: CD45RA-negative fraction. The receptors come from a man between 18 and 35 years old in good health. Some clones in this sample may be carry-over from other donors' samples.

The sample holds many counts of this clone. The chain combines TRBV5-1 with TRBJ2-1, with 7 positions matching TRBD2. Germline V lookup: CDR1 SGHRS, CDR2 YFSETQ. V was clipped by 4 bases and J by 2 bases; unmatched bases: 0. The CDR3 length is 13 residues. This CDR3 reads CASSTSAYNEQFF. CDR3 in DNA: TGCGCCAGCAGCACTAGCGCCTACAATGAGCAGTTCTTC.

This sequence joins TRBV10-2 and TRBJ2-2, with TRBD2 matching over 9 bases. From germline, CDR1 is WSHSY and CDR2 SAAADI. V shed 8 bases and J 7 bases; nucleotides not matched to a gene: 11. CDR3 length: 15 amino acids. In DNA form, the CDR3 reads TGCGCCAGCCAAAAATTAGCGGGAGCGGGCGGGGAGCTGTTTTTT. Its translation is CASQKLAGAGGELFF.

This chain connects TRBV4-1 to TRBJ1-5, with 7 nucleotides matching TRBD1. Germline CDR1 is MGHRA and CDR2 is YSYEKL. The trim removed 2 bases at V and 7 bases at J, leaving 8 bases unmatched. The CDR3 is 15 residues long. This chain's CDR3 is CASSQPDRVMQPQHF. The CDR3 DNA sequence: TGCGCCAGCAGCCAACCCGACAGGGTGATGCAGCCCCAGCATTTT.

The chain couples TRBV28 to TRBJ2-3; 9 nucleotides match TRBD2. Germline CDR1 reads MDHEN; CDR2 reads SYDVKM. CDR3 length: 16 amino acids. Trimming at V came to 4 bases and at J to 1 base, leaving 6 bases not matched to a gene. The CDR3 nucleotides are TGTGCCAGCAGTTCCCCCCGGACTAGCGGCACAGATACGCAGTATTTT. Amino acid sequence: CASSSPRTSGTDTQYF.

A remark on this clone: In the same sample, other DNA sequences code for this CDR3. The chain joins TRBV7-9 to TRBJ2-3; D is unclear. V lost 5 bases to trimming and J lost 0 bases, with 9 bases between them. Germline V gene lookup returns CDR1 SEHNR and CDR2 FQNEAQ (reference sequence). The CDR3 loop spans 14 amino acids. The CDR3 sequence is CASSPRRSTDTQYF. The CDR3 nucleotides are TGTGCCAGCAGCCCACGGCGAAGCACAGATACGCAGTATTTT.

As for this clone: The same CDR3 also results from other DNA sequences found in this sample. The chain recombines TRBV7-9 with TRBJ1-2, with a tentative D call TRBD1 (6 bases). Trimming took off 5 bases at V and 1 base at J, with 8 bases between the two ends. This CDR3 is 13 amino acids long. Germline V CDR1 and CDR2: SEHNR, FQNEAQ (reference sequence). CDR3 sequence: CASSLGGNYGYTF. DNA for the CDR3: TGTGCCAGCAGCCTAGGGGGTAACTATGGCTACACCTTC.

V gene TRBV4-3 combines with J gene TRBJ2-3; D is perhaps TRBD2 (6 bases). Germline CDR1 LGHNA, CDR2 YSLEER. The V gene lost 1 base and the J gene lost 2 bases, with 13 bases spanning the gap. The CDR3 consists of 16 residues. This chain's CDR3 is CASSQVGGTNTDTQYF. CDR3 sequence (DNA): TGCGCCAGCAGCCAAGTCGGCGGGACGAACACAGATACGCAGTATTTT.

This clone was picked up a small number of times. This rearrangement joins TRBV11-3 to TRBJ2-7; the match to TRBD1 covers 10 bases. The CDR3 runs to 14 residues. Germline lookup yields CDR1 SGHNT and CDR2 YENEEA. After removal of 1 base from V and 5 bases from J, the junction contained 2 bases not matched to a gene. As DNA, the CDR3 is TGTGCCAGCAGCTTAGGCGGGACAGGGGACGAGCAGTACTTC. It encodes CASSLGGTGDEQYF.

The rearrangement links TRBV19 to TRBJ1-5, with D possibly being TRBD1 (6 bases). V was trimmed by 7 bases and J by 7 bases, leaving 20 bases between them. CDR3 length: 15 amino acids. The germline V gene encodes CDR1 LNHDA and CDR2 SQIVND (reference sequence). The CDR3 loop is CASTRGGNGRQPQHF. The DNA of the CDR3 is TGTGCCAGTACAAGGGGGGGTAATGGCAGGCAGCCCCAGCATTTT.

This clone has more than one count but fewer than ten. V is TRBV7-2 and J is TRBJ2-7; TRBD2 matches 9 bases. The CDR3 is made up of 16 amino acids. V was pared by 5 bases and J by 3 bases, with 11 bases of the junction left unmatched. CDR1 is SGHTA and CDR2 is FQGNSA in the germline V gene. The CDR3 loop reads CASSPDWASGDYEQYF. The CDR3 nucleotides are TGTGCCAGCAGCCCCGATTGGGCTAGCGGGGACTACGAGCAGTACTTC. Complete variable domain (other parts from reference TRBV7-2 and TRBJ2-7): GAGVSQSPSNKVTEKGKDVELRCDPISGHTALYWYRQSLGQGLEFLIYFQGNSAPDKSGLPSDRFSAERTGGSVSTLTIQRTQQEDSAVYLCASSPDWASGDYEQYFGPGTRLTVT.

The chain joins TRBV14 to TRBJ2-7; possibly TRBD1 or TRBD2 for D (6 bases each). Germline V gene data show CDR1 as SGHDN and CDR2 as FVKESK. Trimming shortened V by 0 bases and J by 2 bases, and 17 bases separated the two germline ends. This CDR3 is built from 17 residues. The CDR3 DNA reads as TGTGCCAGCAGCCAAGATGGAACTAGGGGGGATACCTACGAGCAGTACTTC. This translates into CASSQDGTRGDTYEQYF.

This clone has just a few counts. This CDR3 is CASSSKGPSGNTIYF. The CDR3 DNA is TGTGCCAGCAGTAGTAAGGGCCCCTCTGGAAACACCATATATTTT. The chain is built from TRBV27 and TRBJ1-3; D not resolved. Germline V gives CDR1 MNHEY, CDR2 SMNVEV (reference sequence). The CDR3 runs to 15 residues. Trimming left V 5 bases short and J 0 bases short, with 11 bases between.